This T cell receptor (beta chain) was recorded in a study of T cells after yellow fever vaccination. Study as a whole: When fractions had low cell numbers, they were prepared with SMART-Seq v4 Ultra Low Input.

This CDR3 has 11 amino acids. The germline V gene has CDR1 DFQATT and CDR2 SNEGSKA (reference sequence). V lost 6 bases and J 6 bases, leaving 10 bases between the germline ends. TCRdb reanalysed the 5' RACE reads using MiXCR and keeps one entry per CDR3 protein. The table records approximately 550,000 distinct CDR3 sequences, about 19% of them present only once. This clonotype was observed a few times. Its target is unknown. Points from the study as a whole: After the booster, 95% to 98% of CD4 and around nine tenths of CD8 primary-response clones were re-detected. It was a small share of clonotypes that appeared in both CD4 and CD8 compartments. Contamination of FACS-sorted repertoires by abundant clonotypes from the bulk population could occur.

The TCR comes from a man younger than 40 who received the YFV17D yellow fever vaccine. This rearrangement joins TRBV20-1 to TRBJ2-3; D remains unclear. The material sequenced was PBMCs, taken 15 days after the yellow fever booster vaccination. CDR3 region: CSARPLDTQYF. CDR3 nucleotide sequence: TGCAGTGCGAGGCCGCTGGATACGCAGTATTTT.